Reported below is one T cell receptor (beta chain). Every single participant having HIV got treatment inside the United States. The data are from a study of long-term antiretroviral therapy in people with HIV. V was clipped by 0 bases and J by 2 bases, with 9 bases between them. There are 14 residues in the CDR3. Germline CDR1 SGDLS, CDR2 YYNGEE. Sequencing used immunoSEQ v3.0 at survey level. This table comes from immunoSEQ multiplex PCR, and its TCRdb copy is limited to in-frame clones, with some not included. The table has around 23,000 clones, 79% seen once. The clonotype comes from a man aged 25 to 45 with HIV. The gene calls are TRBV9 and TRBJ2-7, with D possibly being TRBD1 (5 bases). Sequenced material: unsorted PBMCs, taken 2.1 years after starting antiretroviral therapy. The CDR3 region has the DNA TGTGCCAGCAGCGTAGGCCAGGGTGCCTACGAGCAGTACTTC. Residues: CASSVGQGAYEQYF.